Sequencing of this T cell receptor (beta chain) was carried out in a study of cytomegalovirus exposure and HLA in healthy donors. PCR employed 60 Vbeta and 13 Jbeta primers. The method was immunoSEQ multiplex PCR; TCRdb's version includes in-frame clones alone and lacks a portion of them. The data contain 150,000 or so clones, 60% to 80% of them singletons. Regarding the study as a whole: Most TCR sequences were rare, but some public TCRs occurred in many donors. Per a later analysis, about 17,000 TCR beta sequences showed association with HLA alleles at 0.05 false discovery rate.

Comments on this clone: The antigen is not known.

The ends were cut back, 2 bases at V and 1 base at J, with 8 bases in the middle. The CDR3 length is 15 residues. The germline V gene encodes CDR1 MNHEY and CDR2 SMNVEV (reference sequence). This clonotype was obtained from a woman between 40 and 50 years old in good health and CMV-seropositive. The V and J genes are TRBV27 and TRBJ2-2; D perhaps matches TRBD1 (5 bases). Input material: PBMCs. The chain's CDR3 is CASSLGQGNTGELFF. DNA of the CDR3: TGTGCCAGCAGTTTAGGGCAGGGGAACACCGGGGAGCTGTTTTTT.